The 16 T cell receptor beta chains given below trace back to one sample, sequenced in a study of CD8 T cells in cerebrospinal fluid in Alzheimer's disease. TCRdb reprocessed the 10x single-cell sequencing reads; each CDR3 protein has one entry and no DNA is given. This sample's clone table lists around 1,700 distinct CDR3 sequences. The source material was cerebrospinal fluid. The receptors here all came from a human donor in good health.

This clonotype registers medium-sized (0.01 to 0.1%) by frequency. The CDR3 loop is CASSIGEDNEQFF. The chain is built from TRBV19 and TRBJ2-1. There are 13 residues in the CDR3. The V gene's germline CDR1 is LNHDA and CDR2 SQIVND (reference sequence).

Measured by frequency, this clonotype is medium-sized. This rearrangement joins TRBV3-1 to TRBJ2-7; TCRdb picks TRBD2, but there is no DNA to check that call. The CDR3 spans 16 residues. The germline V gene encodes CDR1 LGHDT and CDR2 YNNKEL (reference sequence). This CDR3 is CASSQDQAGGYYEQYF.

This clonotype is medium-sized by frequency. CDR3 sequence: CASRGTTGTSLAPSSGANVLTF. V usage is TRBV12-3 or TRBV12-4 and J usage is TRBJ2-6; TCRdb names TRBD2, which stays unverified in the absence of DNA. CDR3 length: 22 residues.

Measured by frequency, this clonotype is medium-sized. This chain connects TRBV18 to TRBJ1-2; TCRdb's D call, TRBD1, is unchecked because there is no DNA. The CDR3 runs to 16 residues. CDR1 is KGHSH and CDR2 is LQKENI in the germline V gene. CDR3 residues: CASSPPDRGRDYGYTF.

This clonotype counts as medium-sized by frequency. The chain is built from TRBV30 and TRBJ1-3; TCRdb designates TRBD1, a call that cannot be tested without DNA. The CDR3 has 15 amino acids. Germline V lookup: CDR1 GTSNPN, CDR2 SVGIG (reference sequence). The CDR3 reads CAWKNQDISGNTIYF.

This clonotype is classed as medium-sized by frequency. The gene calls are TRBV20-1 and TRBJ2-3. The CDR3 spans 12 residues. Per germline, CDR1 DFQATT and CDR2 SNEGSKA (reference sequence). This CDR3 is CSATDRTDTQYF.

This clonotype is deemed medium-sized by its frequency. The CDR3 sequence: CASSYRPGQFRSGNTIYF. The chain combines TRBV6-5 with TRBJ1-3; the D call of TRBD1 rests on TCRdb alone, since no DNA is present to check it. The CDR3 has 18 residues. Germline loops: CDR1 MNHEY, CDR2 SVGAGI.

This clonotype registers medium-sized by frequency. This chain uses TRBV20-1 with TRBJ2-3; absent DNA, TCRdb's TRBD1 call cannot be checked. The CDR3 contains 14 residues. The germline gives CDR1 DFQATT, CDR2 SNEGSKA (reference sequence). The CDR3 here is CSASEGPHTDTQYF.

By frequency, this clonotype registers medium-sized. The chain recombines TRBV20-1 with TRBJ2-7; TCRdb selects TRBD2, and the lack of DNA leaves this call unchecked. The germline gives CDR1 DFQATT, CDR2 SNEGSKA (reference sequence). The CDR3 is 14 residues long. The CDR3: CSARRASGSFGQYF.

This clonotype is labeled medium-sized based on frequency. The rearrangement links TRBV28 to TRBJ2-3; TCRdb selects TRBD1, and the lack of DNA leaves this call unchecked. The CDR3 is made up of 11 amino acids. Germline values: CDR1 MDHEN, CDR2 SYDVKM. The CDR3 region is CALRGGNTQYF.

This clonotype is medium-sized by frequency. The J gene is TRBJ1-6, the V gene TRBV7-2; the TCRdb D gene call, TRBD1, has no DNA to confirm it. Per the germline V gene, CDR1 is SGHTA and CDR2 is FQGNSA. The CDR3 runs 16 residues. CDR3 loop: CASSLGMAWTNSPLHF.

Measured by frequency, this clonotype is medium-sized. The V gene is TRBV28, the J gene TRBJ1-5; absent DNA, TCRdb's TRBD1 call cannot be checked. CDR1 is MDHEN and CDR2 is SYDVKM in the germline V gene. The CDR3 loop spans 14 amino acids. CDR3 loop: CASVPGGSNQPQHF.

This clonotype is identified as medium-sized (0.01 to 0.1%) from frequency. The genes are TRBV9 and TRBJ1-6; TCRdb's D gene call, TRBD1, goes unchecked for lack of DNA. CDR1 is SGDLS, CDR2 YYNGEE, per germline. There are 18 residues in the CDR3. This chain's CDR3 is CASSVGEGQGLRYSPLHF.

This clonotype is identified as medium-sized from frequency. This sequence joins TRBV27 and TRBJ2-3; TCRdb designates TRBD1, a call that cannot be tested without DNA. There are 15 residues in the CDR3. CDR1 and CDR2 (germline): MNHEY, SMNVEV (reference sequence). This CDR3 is CASRPFPGRTDTQYF.

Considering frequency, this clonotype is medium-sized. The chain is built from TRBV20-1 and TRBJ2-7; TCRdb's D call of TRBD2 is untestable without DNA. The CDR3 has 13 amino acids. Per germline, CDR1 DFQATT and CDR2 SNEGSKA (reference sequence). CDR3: CSAPEGGNYEQYF.

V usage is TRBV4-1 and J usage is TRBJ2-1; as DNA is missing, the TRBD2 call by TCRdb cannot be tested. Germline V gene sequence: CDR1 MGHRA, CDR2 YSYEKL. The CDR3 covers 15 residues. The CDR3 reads CASSQDLAAGNEQFF.